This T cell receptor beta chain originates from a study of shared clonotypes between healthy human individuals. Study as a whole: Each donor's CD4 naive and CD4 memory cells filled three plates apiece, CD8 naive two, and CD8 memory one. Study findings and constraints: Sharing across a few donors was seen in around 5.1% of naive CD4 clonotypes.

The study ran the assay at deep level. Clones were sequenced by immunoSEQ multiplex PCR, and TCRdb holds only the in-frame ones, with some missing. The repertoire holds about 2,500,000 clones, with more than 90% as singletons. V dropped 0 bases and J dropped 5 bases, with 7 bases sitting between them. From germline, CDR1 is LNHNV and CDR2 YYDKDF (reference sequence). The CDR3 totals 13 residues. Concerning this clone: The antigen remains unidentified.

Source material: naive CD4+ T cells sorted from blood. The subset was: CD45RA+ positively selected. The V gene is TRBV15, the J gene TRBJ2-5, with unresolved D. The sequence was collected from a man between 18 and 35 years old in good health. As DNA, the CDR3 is TGTGCCACCAGCAGAGATCATTTGGAGACCCAGTACTTC. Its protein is CATSRDHLETQYF.